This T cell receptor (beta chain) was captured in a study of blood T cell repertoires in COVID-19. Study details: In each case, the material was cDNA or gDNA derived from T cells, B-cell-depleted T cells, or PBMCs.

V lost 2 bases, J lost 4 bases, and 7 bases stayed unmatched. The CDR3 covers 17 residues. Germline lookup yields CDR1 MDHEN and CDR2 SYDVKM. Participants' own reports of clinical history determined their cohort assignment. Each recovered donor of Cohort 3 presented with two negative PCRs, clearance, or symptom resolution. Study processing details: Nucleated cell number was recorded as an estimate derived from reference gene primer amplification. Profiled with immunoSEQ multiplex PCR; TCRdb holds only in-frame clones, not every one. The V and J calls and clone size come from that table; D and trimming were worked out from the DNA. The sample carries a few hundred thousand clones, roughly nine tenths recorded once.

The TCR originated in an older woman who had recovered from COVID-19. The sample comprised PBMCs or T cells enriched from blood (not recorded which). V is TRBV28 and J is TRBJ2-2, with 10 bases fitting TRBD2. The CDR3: CASSLILAGGLTGELFF. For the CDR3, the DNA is TGTGCCAGCAGTTTAATCTTAGCGGGAGGTCTCACCGGGGAGCTGTTTTTT.